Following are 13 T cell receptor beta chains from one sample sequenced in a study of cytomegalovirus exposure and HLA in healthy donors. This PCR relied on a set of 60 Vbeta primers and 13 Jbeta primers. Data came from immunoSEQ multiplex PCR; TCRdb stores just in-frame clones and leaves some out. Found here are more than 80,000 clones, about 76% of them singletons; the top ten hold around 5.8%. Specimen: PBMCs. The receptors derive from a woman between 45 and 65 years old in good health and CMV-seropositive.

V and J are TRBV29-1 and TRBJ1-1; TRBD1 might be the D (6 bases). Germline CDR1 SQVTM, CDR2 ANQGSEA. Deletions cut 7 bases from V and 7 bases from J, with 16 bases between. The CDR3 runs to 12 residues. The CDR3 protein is CSARGAGVEAFF. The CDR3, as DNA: TGCAGCGCGCGGGGGGCCGGGGTTGAAGCTTTCTTT. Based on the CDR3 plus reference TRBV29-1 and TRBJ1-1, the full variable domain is SAVISQKPSRDICQRGTSLTIQCQVDSQVTMMFWYRQQPGQSLTLIATANQGSEATYESGFVIDKFPISRPNLTFSTLTVSNMSPEDSSIYLCSARGAGVEAFFGQGTRLTVV.

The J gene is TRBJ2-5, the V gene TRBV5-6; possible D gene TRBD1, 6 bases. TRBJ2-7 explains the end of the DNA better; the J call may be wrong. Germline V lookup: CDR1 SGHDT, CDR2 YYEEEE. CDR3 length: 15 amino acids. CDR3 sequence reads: CASSYSGATAYEQYF. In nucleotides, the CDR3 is TGTGCCAGCAGCTATTCAGGGGCTACAGCCTACGAGCAGTACTTC.

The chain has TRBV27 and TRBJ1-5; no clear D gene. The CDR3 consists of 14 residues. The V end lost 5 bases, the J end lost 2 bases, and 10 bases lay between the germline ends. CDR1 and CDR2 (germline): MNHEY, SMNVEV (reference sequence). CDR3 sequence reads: CASSRGLGNQPQHF. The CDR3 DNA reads TGTGCCAGCAGTAGAGGGTTGGGCAATCAGCCCCAGCATTTT.

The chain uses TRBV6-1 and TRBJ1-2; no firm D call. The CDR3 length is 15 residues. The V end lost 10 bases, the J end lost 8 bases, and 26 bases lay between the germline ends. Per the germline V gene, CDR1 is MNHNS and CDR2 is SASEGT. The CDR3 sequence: CATRIPPPEVRGYTF. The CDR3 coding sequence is TGTGCCACGCGAATCCCCCCGCCTGAAGTGAGAGGCTACACCTTC.

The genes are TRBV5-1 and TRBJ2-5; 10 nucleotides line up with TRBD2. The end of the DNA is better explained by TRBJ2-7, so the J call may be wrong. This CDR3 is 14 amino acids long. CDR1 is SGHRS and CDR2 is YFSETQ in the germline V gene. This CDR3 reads CASSLLAGVDEQYF. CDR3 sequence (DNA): TGCGCCAGCAGCTTGCTAGCGGGGGTAGACGAGCAGTACTTC.

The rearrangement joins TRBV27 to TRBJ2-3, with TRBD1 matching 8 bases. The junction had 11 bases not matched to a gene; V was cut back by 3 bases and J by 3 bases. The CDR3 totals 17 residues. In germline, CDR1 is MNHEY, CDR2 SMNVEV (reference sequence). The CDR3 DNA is TGTGCCAGCAGTTTTCGCCATTTTCGGACAGGGACAGATACGCAGTATTTT. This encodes CASSFRHFRTGTDTQYF.

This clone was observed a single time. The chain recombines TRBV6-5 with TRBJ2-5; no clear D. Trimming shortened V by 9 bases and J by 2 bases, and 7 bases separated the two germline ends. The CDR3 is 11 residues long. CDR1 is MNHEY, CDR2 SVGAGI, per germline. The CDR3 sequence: CASSLQETQYF. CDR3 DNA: TGTGCCAGTTCTCTTCAAGAGACCCAGTACTTC.

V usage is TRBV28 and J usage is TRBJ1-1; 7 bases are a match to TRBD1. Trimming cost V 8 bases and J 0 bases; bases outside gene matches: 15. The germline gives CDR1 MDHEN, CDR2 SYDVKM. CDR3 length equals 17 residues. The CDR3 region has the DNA TGTGCCAGCGGCCATTGGACAGGACGCTTATTGAACACTGAAGCTTTCTTT. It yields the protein CASGHWTGRLLNTEAFF.

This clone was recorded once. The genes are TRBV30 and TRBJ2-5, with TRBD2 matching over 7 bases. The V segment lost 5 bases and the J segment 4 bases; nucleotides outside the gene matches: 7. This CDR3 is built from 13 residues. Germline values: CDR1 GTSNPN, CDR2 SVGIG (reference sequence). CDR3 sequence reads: CAWSGGGGETQYF. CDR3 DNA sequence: TGTGCCTGGTCGGGGGGAGGAGGAGAGACCCAGTACTTC.

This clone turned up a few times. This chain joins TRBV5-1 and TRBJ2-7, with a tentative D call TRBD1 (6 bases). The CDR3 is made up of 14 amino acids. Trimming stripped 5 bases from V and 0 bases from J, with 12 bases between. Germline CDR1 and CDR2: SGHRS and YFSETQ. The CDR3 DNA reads TGCGCCAGCAGACGGACAGCGAGCTCCTACGAGCAGTACTTC. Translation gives CASRRTASSYEQYF. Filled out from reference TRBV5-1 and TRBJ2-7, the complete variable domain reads KAGVTQTPRYLIKTRGQQVTLSCSPISGHRSVSWYQQTPGQGLQFLFEYFSETQRNKGNFPGRFSGRQFSNSRSEMNVSTLELGDSALYLCASRRTASSYEQYFGPGTRLTVT.

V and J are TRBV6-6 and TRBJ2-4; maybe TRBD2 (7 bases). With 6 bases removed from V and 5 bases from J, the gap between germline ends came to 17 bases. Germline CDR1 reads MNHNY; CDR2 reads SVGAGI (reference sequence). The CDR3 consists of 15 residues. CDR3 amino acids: CASSLQGGRENIQYF. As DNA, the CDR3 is TGTGCCAGCAGCTTACAGGGAGGGAGGGAAAACATTCAGTACTTC.

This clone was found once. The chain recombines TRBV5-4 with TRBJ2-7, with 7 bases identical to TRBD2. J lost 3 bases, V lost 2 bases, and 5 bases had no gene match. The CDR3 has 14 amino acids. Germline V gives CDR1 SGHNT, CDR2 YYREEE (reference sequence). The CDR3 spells CASSLAGTNYEQYF. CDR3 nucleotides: TGTGCCAGCAGCTTAGCCGGGACTAACTACGAGCAGTACTTC.

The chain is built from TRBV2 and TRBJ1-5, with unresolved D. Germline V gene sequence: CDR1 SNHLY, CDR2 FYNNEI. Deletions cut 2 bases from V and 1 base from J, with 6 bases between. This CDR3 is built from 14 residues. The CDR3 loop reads CASSETGSNQPQHF. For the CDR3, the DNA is TGTGCCAGCAGTGAAACGGGGAGCAATCAGCCCCAGCATTTT.